These 23 T cell receptor beta chains were all obtained from the same sample, sequenced in a study of cytomegalovirus exposure and HLA in healthy donors. The PCR made use of 60 Vbeta and 13 Jbeta primers. Some clones are missing from TCRdb's copy, which holds only in-frame ones; the method was immunoSEQ multiplex PCR. This table holds 70,000 to 95,000 clones, 65% to 85% found once. The sample consisted of PBMCs. These receptors were collected from a man aged 18-30 years in good health and CMV-seronegative.

This chain uses TRBV11-2 with TRBJ1-3, with a tentative D call TRBD1 (5 bases). The V gene's germline CDR1 is SGHAT and CDR2 FQNNGV. V dropped 0 bases and J dropped 3 bases, with 15 bases sitting between them. The CDR3 consists of 17 residues. DNA for the CDR3: TGTGCCAGCAGCTTAGATCGGTGGGGCGCCGATGGAAACACCATATATTTT. As protein: CASSLDRWGADGNTIYF.

This clone occurred a few times. The chain recombines TRBV7-2 with TRBJ1-5; TRBD1 might be the D (5 bases). The CDR3 covers 15 residues. V lost 1 base and J lost 5, with 12 bases in between. CDR1 and CDR2 from the germline V gene are SGHTA and FQGNSA. CDR3 loop: CASSLDGGGYQPQHF. CDR3 bases: TGTGCCAGCAGCTTAGATGGGGGGGGTTATCAGCCCCAGCATTTT.

The genes are TRBV5-6 and TRBJ2-3, with 16 bases identical to TRBD2. This CDR3 region has 19 residues. The junction had 7 bases not matched to a gene; V was cut back by 3 bases and J by 0 bases. The germline CDR1 and CDR2 sequences are SGHDT and YYEEEE. This CDR3 is CASSSGLAGGYISTDTQYF. The CDR3 coding sequence is TGTGCCAGCAGCTCGGGACTAGCGGGGGGGTATATCAGCACAGATACGCAGTATTTT.

The chain employs TRBV4-1 and TRBJ2-1; 14 bases map to TRBD2. Germline lookup yields CDR1 MGHRA and CDR2 YSYEKL. The CDR3 spans 17 residues. J gave up 8 bases and V 0 bases, and 6 bases lay outside the gene matches. The CDR3 loop reads CASSQDVTSGGVYEQFF. CDR3 coding DNA: TGCGCCAGCAGCCAAGATGTGACTAGCGGGGGGGTCTATGAGCAGTTCTTC.

V and J are TRBV5-8 and TRBJ1-5, with D uncertain. With 3 bases removed from V and 4 bases from J, the gap between germline ends came to 2 bases. The length of the CDR3 is 11 residues. CDR1 and CDR2 (germline): SGHTS, YDEGEE. The DNA of the CDR3 is TGTGCCAGCAGCTCTAATCAGCCCCAGCATTTT. The encoded protein is CASSSNQPQHF.

The rearrangement links TRBV5-5 to TRBJ2-7; 14 bases map to TRBD2. J lost 2 bases, V lost 4 bases, and 5 bases had no gene match. This CDR3 comprises 16 residues. Germline V gene lookup returns CDR1 SGHKS and CDR2 YYEKEE (reference sequence). DNA of the CDR3: TGTGCCAGCAGCCGGACTAGCGGGGGGATACCCTACGAGCAGTACTTC. It is translated as CASSRTSGGIPYEQYF.

Concerning this clone itself: One end of the junction is discordant with germline, which a read error may explain. J is TRBJ2-2 and V is TRBV7-7, with 7 bases matching TRBD2. Per germline, CDR1 SSHAT and CDR2 FNYEAQ (reference sequence). CDR3 size: 18 residues. As DNA, the CDR3 is TGTGCTAGCAGCTTAGTCCCCCCGGCGGGGGACAACACCGGGGAGCTGTTTTTT. Its protein is CASSLVPPAGDNTGELFF.

The genes are TRBV7-6 and TRBJ2-7; maybe TRBD2 (6 bases). Per the germline V gene, CDR1 is SGHVS and CDR2 is FNYEAQ. The length of the CDR3 is 14 residues. The V end was cut by 5 bases, the J end by 6 bases, with 17 bases between. CDR3 in DNA: TGTGCCAGCAGCCCGGACGGGGGATGGGGCGAGCAGTACTTC. It yields the protein CASSPDGGWGEQYF. The full variable domain, completed using reference TRBV7-6 and TRBJ2-7, is GAGVSQSPRYKVTKRGQDVALRCDPISGHVSLYWYRQALGQGPEFLTYFNYEAQQDKSGLPNDRFSAERPEGSISTLTIQRTEQRDSAMYRCASSPDGGWGEQYFGPGTRLTVT.

The chain is built from TRBV20-1 and TRBJ1-1; D is unresolved. Trimming cost V 8 bases and J 8 bases, with 15 bases left between them. The CDR3 totals 11 residues. Germline CDR1 is DFQATT and CDR2 is SNEGSKA (reference sequence). CDR3: CSTNGETEAFF. CDR3 sequence (DNA): TGCAGTACAAACGGAGAAACCGAAGCTTTCTTT.

The rearrangement links TRBV5-6 to TRBJ1-2; D may be TRBD1 (6 bases). Germline V gene data show CDR1 as SGHDT and CDR2 as YYEEEE. Trimming removed 0 bases at V and 3 bases at J, with 15 bases between. The CDR3 has 16 amino acids. The CDR3 region is CASSLAASRGYYGYTF. The CDR3 DNA follows: TGTGCCAGCAGCTTGGCCGCTTCCAGGGGCTACTATGGCTACACCTTC.

This chain joins TRBV5-1 and TRBJ1-1, with D maybe TRBD1 (6 bases). The V end lost 4 bases, the J end lost 0 bases, and 10 bases lay between the germline ends. This CDR3 is 14 amino acids long. CDR1 and CDR2 from the germline V gene are SGHRS and YFSETQ. The CDR3 spells CASSVQGVNTEAFF. The CDR3 region has the DNA TGCGCCAGCAGCGTACAGGGAGTGAACACTGAAGCTTTCTTT.

This chain uses TRBV18 with TRBJ1-1; 9 bases are a match to TRBD1. The CDR3 consists of 15 residues. From germline, CDR1 is KGHSH and CDR2 LQKENI. Unmatched junction bases numbered 1, after V lost 0 bases and J lost 2 bases. The CDR3 region is CASSPPGQGNTEAFF. The CDR3 bases are TGTGCCAGCTCACCACCGGGACAGGGAAACACTGAAGCTTTCTTT.

The chain carries TRBV2 and TRBJ2-1; D is undetermined. Trimming took 4 bases from V and 7 from J, leaving 14 bases between them. The CDR3 is 14 residues long. Looked up from germline, CDR1 is SNHLY and CDR2 is FYNNEI. CDR3 amino acids: CASSGVSALNEQFF. Written as DNA, the CDR3 is TGTGCCAGCAGTGGTGTCAGCGCCCTAAATGAGCAGTTCTTC.

The chain joins TRBV9 to TRBJ1-6; D is unresolved. Trimming cost V 5 bases and J 7 bases, with 13 bases left between them. CDR1 and CDR2 from the germline V gene are SGDLS and YYNGEE. The CDR3 contains 14 residues. CDR3 protein: CASRASEVNSPLHF. DNA for the CDR3: TGTGCCAGCAGAGCTTCGGAGGTAAATTCACCCCTCCACTTT. Full variable domain (rest looked up from reference TRBV9 and TRBJ1-6): DSGVTQTPKHLITATGQRVTLRCSPRSGDLSVYWYQQSLDQGLQFLIQYYNGEERAKGNILERFSAQQFPDLHSELNLSSLELGDSALYFCASRASEVNSPLHFGNGTRLTVT.

The V and J genes are TRBV18 and TRBJ1-1; the match to TRBD1 covers 11 bases. This CDR3 comprises 16 residues. The J segment lost 1 base and the V segment lost 3 bases, leaving 4 bases of the junction unmatched. Germline V gives CDR1 KGHSH, CDR2 LQKENI. DNA for the CDR3: TGTGCCAGCTCACCTTTAGGACAGGGGGCGAACACTGAAGCTTTCTTT. It yields the protein CASSPLGQGANTEAFF.

This chain joins TRBV19 and TRBJ1-2, with no clear D. Germline CDR1 and CDR2: LNHDA and SQIVND (reference sequence). The CDR3 loop spans 12 amino acids. The V end lost 3 bases, the J end lost 3 bases, and 5 bases lay between the germline ends. Here the CDR3 reads CASSISDYGYTF. CDR3 nucleotide sequence: TGTGCCAGTAGTATCAGCGACTATGGCTACACCTTC.

This clone was seen once. V usage is TRBV6-1 and J usage is TRBJ2-1; the D gene is possibly TRBD2 (7 bases). Germline V CDR1 and CDR2: MNHNS, SASEGT. The V gene lost 7 bases and the J gene lost 8 bases, with 15 bases spanning the gap. This CDR3 has 13 residues. CDR3 in amino acids: CASKGRGGDEQFF. CDR3 DNA sequence: TGTGCCAGCAAGGGGAGGGGGGGTGATGAGCAGTTCTTC.

This clone has a count of ten or more. This chain uses TRBV5-6 with TRBJ2-2; 7 bases map to TRBD2. J lost 6 bases, V lost 1 base, and 6 bases had no gene match. This CDR3 region has 15 residues. Germline CDR1 SGHDT, CDR2 YYEEEE. In DNA, the CDR3 is TGTGCCAGCAGCTTGACCGGGGGGTCGCCCGGGGAGCTGTTTTTT. Translating it yields CASSLTGGSPGELFF.

The chain is built from TRBV6-1 and TRBJ2-6; 11 bases line up with TRBD2. The germline gives CDR1 MNHNS, CDR2 SASEGT. This CDR3 spans 17 amino acids. J was trimmed by 0 bases and V by 4 bases; bases with no gene match: 2. The CDR3 coding sequence is TGTGCCAGCAGTGGGGGACTAGCGGACTCTGGGGCCAACGTCCTGACTTTC. This translates into CASSGGLADSGANVLTF.

J is TRBJ1-1 and V is TRBV6-5, with D perhaps TRBD1 (6 bases). V lost 7 bases and J lost 6, with 15 bases in between. CDR1 MNHEY and CDR2 SVGAGI come from the germline V gene. The CDR3 covers 13 residues. CDR3 residues: CASKRTAGPEAFF. The DNA for the CDR3 is TGTGCCAGCAAACGGACAGCCGGGCCTGAAGCTTTCTTT.

This sequence joins TRBV7-3 and TRBJ1-1; the D is unclear. The CDR3 has 13 amino acids. CDR1 is SGHTA, CDR2 FQGTGA, per germline. Trimming took off 0 bases at V and 2 bases at J, with 4 bases between the two ends. CDR3: CASSLTLNTEAFF. The CDR3 nucleotides are TGTGCCAGCAGCTTAACTCTTAACACTGAAGCTTTCTTT.

The chain has TRBV27 and TRBJ2-1; TRBD2 matches 13 bases. V trimming: 5 bases; J trimming: 6 bases; junction bases outside the gene matches: 4. This CDR3 is built from 15 residues. Germline V CDR1 and CDR2: MNHEY, SMNVEV (reference sequence). The CDR3 nucleotides are TGTGCCAGCAGTGTTACTAGCGGGGGGGCCAATGAGCAGTTCTTC. Amino acids: CASSVTSGGANEQFF.

V and J are TRBV9 and TRBJ1-2; TRBD1 matches 7 bases. V shed 0 bases and J 5 bases; nucleotides not matched to a gene: 7. In germline, CDR1 is SGDLS, CDR2 YYNGEE. This CDR3 is 15 amino acids long. CDR3 bases: TGTGCCAGCAGCGTAGAGTCAGGGGGGAGGTATGGCTACACCTTC. It yields the protein CASSVESGGRYGYTF. Full variable domain (rest looked up from reference TRBV9 and TRBJ1-2): DSGVTQTPKHLITATGQRVTLRCSPRSGDLSVYWYQQSLDQGLQFLIQYYNGEERAKGNILERFSAQQFPDLHSELNLSSLELGDSALYFCASSVESGGRYGYTFGSGTRLTVV.